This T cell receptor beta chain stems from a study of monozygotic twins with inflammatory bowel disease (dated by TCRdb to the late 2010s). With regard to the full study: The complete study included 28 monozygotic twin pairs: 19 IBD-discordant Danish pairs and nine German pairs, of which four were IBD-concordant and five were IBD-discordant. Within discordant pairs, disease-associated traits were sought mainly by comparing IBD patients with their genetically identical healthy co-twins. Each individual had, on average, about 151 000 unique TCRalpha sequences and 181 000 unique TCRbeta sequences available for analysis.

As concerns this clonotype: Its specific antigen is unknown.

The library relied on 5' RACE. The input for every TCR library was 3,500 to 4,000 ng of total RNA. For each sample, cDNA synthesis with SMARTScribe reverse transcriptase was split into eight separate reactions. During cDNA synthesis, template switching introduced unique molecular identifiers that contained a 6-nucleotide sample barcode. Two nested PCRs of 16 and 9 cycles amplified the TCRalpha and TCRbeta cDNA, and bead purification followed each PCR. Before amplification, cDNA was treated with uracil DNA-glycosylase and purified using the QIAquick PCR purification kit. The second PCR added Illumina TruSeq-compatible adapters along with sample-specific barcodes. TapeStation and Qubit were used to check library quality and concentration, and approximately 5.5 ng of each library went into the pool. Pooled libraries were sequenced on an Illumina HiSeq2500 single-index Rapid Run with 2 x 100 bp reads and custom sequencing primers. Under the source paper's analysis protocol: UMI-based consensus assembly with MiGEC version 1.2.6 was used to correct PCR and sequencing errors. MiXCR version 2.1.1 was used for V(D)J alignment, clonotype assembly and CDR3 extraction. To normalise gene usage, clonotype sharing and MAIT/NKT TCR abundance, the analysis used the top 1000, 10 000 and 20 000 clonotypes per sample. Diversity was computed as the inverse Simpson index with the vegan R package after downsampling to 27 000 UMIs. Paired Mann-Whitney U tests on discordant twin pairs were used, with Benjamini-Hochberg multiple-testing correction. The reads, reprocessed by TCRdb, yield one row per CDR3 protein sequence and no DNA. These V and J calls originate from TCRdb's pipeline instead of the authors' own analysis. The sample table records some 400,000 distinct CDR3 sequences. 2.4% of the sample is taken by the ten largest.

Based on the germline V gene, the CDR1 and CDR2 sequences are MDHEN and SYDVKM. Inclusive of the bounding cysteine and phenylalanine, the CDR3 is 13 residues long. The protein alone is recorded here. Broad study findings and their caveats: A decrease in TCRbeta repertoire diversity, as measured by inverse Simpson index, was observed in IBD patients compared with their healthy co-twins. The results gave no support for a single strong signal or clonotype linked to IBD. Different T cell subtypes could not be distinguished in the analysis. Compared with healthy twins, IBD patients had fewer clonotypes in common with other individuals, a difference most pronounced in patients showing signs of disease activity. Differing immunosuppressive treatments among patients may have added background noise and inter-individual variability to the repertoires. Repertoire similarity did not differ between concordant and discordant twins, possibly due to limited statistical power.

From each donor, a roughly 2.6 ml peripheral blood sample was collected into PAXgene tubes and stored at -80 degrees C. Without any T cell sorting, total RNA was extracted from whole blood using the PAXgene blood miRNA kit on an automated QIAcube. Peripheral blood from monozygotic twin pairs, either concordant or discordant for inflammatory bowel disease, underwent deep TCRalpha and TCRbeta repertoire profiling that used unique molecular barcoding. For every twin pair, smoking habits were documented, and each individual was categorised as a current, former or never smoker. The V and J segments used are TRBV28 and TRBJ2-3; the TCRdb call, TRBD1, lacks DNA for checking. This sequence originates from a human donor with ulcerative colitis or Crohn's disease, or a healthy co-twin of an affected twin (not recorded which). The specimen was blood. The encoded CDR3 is CASSPGGNPTQYF.